This TCR beta chain appears in the sequencing data of a study of cytomegalovirus exposure and HLA in healthy donors. Both 60 Vbeta primers and 13 Jbeta primers went into the PCR. Produced via immunoSEQ multiplex PCR; TCRdb's table is partial and in-frame only. The table has around 190,000 clones, around 79% seen once; the top ten hold 1.6%. Concerning this clone: The antigen is undetermined.

General study points: Reportedly, diagnosis of cytomegalovirus status by the classifier showed high specificity and sensitivity. A later analysis found that most CMV-associated TCR beta chains appeared HLA-restricted.

J was trimmed by 1 base and V by 6 bases; bases with no gene match: 3. Looked up from germline, CDR1 is MNHEY and CDR2 is SVGAGI. This CDR3 has 14 residues. This clonotype was sampled from a woman aged 45-59 years in good health and CMV-seronegative. The rearrangement uses TRBV6-5 and TRBJ1-5; 7 nucleotides match TRBD1. What was sequenced was PBMCs. The CDR3 region has the DNA TGTGCCAGCAGGCCAGGGGGGAGCAATCAGCCCCAGCATTTT. This gives the protein CASRPGGSNQPQHF.